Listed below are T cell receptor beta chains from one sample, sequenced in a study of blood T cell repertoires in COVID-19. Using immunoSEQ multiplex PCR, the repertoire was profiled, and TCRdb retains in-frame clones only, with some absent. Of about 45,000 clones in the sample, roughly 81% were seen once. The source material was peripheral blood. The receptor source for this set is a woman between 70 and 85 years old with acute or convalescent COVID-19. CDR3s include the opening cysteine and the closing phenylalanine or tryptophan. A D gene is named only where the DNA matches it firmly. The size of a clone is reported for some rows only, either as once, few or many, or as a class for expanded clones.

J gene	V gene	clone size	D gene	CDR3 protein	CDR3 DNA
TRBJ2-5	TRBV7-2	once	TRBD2	CASSSMGLAGYGETQYF	TGTGCCAGCAGCTCGATGGGACTAGCGGGGTACGGGGAGACCCAGTACTTC
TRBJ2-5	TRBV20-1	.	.	CSARPTETQYF	TGCAGTGCTAGGCCGACTGAGACCCAGTACTTC
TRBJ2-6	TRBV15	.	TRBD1	CATSGTGGSGANVLTF	TGTGCCACCAGCGGGACAGGGGGCTCTGGGGCCAACGTCCTGACTTTC
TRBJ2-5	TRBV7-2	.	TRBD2	CASSLSAGESETQYF	TGTGCCAGCAGCTTATCAGCGGGAGAATCGGAGACCCAGTACTTC
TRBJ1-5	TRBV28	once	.	CASNLDTGTNQPQHF	TGTGCCAGCAACCTTGATACAGGGACCAATCAGCCCCAGCATTTT
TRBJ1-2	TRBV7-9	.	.	CASSFGGLGYGYTF	TGTGCCAGCAGCTTCGGGGGGCTGGGCTATGGCTACACCTTC
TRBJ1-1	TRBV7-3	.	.	CASSPIPGHENTEAFF	TGTGCCAGCAGCCCCATACCGGGACACGAAAACACTGAAGCTTTCTTT
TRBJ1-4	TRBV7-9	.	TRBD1	CASSLGTGATNEKLFF	TGTGCCAGCAGCTTGGGAACAGGGGCAACTAATGAAAAACTGTTTTTT
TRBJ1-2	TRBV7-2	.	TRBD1	CASSPGSGGNYGYTF	TGTGCCAGCAGCCCGGGATCAGGGGGTAACTATGGCTACACCTTC
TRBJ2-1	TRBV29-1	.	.	CSVHRDSYNEQFF	TGCAGCGTTCACAGGGATTCATACAATGAGCAGTTCTTC
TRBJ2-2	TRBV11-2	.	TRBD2	CASSLSAGGYTGELFF	TGTGCCAGCAGCTTATCAGCGGGGGGGTACACCGGGGAGCTGTTTTTT
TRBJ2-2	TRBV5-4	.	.	CASGRGRTGELFF	TGTGCCAGCGGCAGGGGTAGGACCGGGGAGCTGTTTTTT
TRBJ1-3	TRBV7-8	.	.	CASTTEFGREDSGNTIYF	TGTGCCAGCACCACGGAGTTTGGCAGGGAAGACTCTGGAAACACCATATATTTT
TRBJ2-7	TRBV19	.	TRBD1	CASSPGQGVSYEQYF	TGTGCCAGTAGTCCCGGACAGGGGGTCTCCTACGAGCAGTACTTC
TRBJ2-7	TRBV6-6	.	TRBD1	CASRSGTGTWEQYF	TGTGCCAGCAGGTCCGGGACAGGGACTTGGGAGCAGTACTTC
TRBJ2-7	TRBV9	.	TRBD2	CASSVGSSGGASYEQYF	TGTGCCAGCAGCGTAGGATCTAGCGGGGGGGCAAGCTACGAGCAGTACTTC
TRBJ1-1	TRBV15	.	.	CATSRVAQGGTEAFF	TGTGCCACCAGCAGAGTAGCGCAGGGAGGGACTGAAGCTTTCTTT
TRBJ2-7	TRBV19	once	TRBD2	CASSIGLAGGGYEQYF	TGTGCCAGTAGTATCGGACTAGCGGGAGGAGGCTACGAGCAGTACTTC
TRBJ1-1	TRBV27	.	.	CASSFNGLMNTEAFF	TGTGCCAGCAGTTTTAACGGGTTAATGAACACTGAAGCTTTCTTT
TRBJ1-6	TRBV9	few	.	CASREGSYNSPLHF	TGTGCCAGCAGAGAGGGTAGCTATAATTCACCCCTCCACTTT
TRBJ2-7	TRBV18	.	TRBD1	CASSPAGGTYEQYF	TGTGCCAGCTCACCGGCAGGGGGCACCTACGAGCAGTACTTC
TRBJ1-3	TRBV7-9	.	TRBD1	CASSSDRAGNTIYF	TGTGCCAGCAGCTCGGACAGGGCTGGAAACACCATATATTTT
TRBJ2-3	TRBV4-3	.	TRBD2	CASSQGAGGTDTQYF	TGCGCCAGCAGCCAAGGAGCGGGGGGTACAGATACGCAGTATTTT
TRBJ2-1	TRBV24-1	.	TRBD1	CATSPGTGGFNEQFF	TGTGCCACCAGCCCCGGGACAGGGGGTTTCAATGAGCAGTTCTTC
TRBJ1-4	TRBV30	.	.	CAWSEQGDNEKLFF	TGTGCCTGGAGTGAGCAAGGGGATAATGAAAAACTGTTTTTT
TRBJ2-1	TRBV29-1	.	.	CSVVTKGLLNEQFF	TGCAGCGTTGTAACCAAGGGACTCCTTAATGAGCAGTTCTTC
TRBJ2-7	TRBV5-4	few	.	CASSLGGLTYEQYF	TGTGCCAGCAGCTTAGGCGGGCTTACCTACGAGCAGTACTTC
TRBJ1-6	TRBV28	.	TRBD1	CASRTGQGVSPLHF	TGTGCCAGCAGAACTGGACAGGGGGTATCCCCCCTCCACTTT
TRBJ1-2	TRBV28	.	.	CASSQEGTRGYTF	TGTGCCAGCAGTCAGGAGGGGACGCGCGGCTACACCTTC
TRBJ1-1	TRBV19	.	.	CASSIALGARYTEAFF	TGTGCCAGTAGTATCGCCCTTGGGGCCCGGTACACTGAAGCTTTCTTT
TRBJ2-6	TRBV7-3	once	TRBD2	CASSLGGSFGANVLTF	TGTGCCAGCAGCTTAGGCGGGAGTTTTGGGGCCAACGTCCTGACTTTC
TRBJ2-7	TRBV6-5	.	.	CASSYKGYSYEQYF	TGTGCCAGCAGTTACAAGGGGTACTCCTACGAGCAGTACTTC
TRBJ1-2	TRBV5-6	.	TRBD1	CASSLDRDRGRANYGYTF	TGTGCCAGCAGCTTGGACCGGGACAGAGGCCGAGCTAACTATGGCTACACCTTC
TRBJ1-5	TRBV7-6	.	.	CASSLGGAFNQPQHF	TGTGCCAGCAGCTTAGGTGGGGCCTTCAATCAGCCCCAGCATTTT
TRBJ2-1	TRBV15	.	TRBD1	CATSRARGQGNEQFF	TGTGCCACCAGCAGAGCCCGGGGACAGGGAAATGAGCAGTTCTTC
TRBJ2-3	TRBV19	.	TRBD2	CASSIPGRVDTQYF	TGTGCCAGTAGTATCCCGGGGAGGGTGGATACGCAGTATTTT
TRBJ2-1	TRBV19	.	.	CASSIDRRGLF	TGTGCCAGTAGTATAGATAGACGAGGGCTCTTC
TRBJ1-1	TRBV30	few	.	CAWSYGRGGDTEAFF	TGTGCCTGGAGTTATGGAAGGGGAGGTGACACTGAAGCTTTCTTT
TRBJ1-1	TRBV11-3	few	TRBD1	CASSGRQGSAFF	TGTGCCAGCAGCGGCAGACAGGGTTCTGCTTTCTTT
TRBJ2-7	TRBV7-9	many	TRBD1	CASSKTGVHEQYF	TGTGCCAGCAGCAAGACAGGGGTCCACGAGCAGTACTTC
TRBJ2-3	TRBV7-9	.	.	CASSLGDKYTDTQYF	TGTGCCAGCAGCTTAGGTGACAAATACACAGATACGCAGTATTTT
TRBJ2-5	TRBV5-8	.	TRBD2	CASTTGTSGLQETQYF	TGTGCCAGCACCACGGGGACTAGCGGCCTCCAAGAGACCCAGTACTTC